The sequence of this T cell receptor beta chain was determined in a study of OX40 agonist ivuxolimab in advanced cancers. Profiling relied on immunoSEQ multiplex PCR, and the TCRdb table lists in-frame clones only, not all of them. Altogether around 62,000 clones are present, roughly 84% being singletons, with the ten largest covering roughly 0.29%. Germline assignment: CDR1 LNHDA and CDR2 SQIVND (reference sequence). The CDR3 consists of 13 residues. Trimming shortened V by 9 bases and J by 5 bases, and 14 bases separated the two germline ends. This chain uses TRBV19 with TRBJ1-5, with D maybe TRBD1 (6 bases). Sequenced here: CD4+ or CD8+ T cells sorted from blood, sampled in a trial of the OX40 agonist ivuxolimab. The TCR originated in an adult with an advanced solid tumor such as melanoma, head and neck, liver or kidney cancer. The CDR3, as DNA: TGTGCCAGCGCACAGGGAAACGATCAGCCCCAGCATTTT. Its protein product is CASAQGNDQPQHF.